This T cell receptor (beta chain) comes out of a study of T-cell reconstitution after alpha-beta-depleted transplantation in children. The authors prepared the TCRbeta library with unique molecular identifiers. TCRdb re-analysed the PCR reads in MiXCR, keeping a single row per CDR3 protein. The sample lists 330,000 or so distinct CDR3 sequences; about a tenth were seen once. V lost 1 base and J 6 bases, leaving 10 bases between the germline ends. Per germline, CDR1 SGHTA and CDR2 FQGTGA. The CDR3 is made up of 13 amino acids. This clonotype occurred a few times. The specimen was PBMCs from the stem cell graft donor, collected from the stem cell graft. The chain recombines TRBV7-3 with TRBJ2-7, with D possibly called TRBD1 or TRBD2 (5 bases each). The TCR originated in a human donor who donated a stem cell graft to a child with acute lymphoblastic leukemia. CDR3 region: CASSLKRGGEQYF. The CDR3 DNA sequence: TGTGCCAGCAGCTTAAAACGTGGGGGCGAGCAGTACTTC.